Listed below are T cell receptor beta chains from one sample, sequenced in a study of blood T cell repertoires in COVID-19. TCRdb's copy holds only in-frame clones and misses some; the assay was immunoSEQ multiplex PCR. The sample lists about 70,000 clones; around 86% were seen once. Input material: peripheral blood. Source of these receptors: a man in his 70s with active COVID-19. CDR3s leave out the opening cysteine and the closing phenylalanine or tryptophan.

CDR3aa	j_gene	v_gene
ASSIGGGYEQY	TRBJ2-7	TRBV19
ASSPFRDSGQY	TRBJ2-7	TRBV18
ASSQAGLAEEQF	TRBJ2-1	TRBV4-1
ASQIGPATYEQY	TRBJ2-7	TRBV5-4
ASSTTSGSLGEQY	TRBJ2-7	TRBV19
ASSTHQGLGETQY	TRBJ2-5	TRBV11-3
ASRPPGTRPPGYT	TRBJ1-2	TRBV28
ASSQDLGGFSYNEQF	TRBJ2-1	TRBV4-3
ASSIGGTGLNQPQH	TRBJ1-5	TRBV19
ASSLIGRGGELF	TRBJ2-2	TRBV11-3
ASSARLPRGEQY	TRBJ2-7	TRBV2
ASSGPRRGANVLT	TRBJ2-6	TRBV13
AWSGLALRQETQY	TRBJ2-5	TRBV30